The 26 T cell receptor beta chains presented below share a single source sample, sequenced in a study of blood T cell repertoires in COVID-19. Generated by immunoSEQ multiplex PCR, the TCRdb table keeps only in-frame clones and is missing some. The sample holds around 250,000 clones, 85% to 90% seen once. Sequences were obtained from peripheral blood. These receptors originate from a man in his 60s with acute or convalescent COVID-19.

This sequence joins TRBV27 and TRBJ1-1, with D maybe TRBD1 (6 bases). Trimming shortened V by 6 bases and J by 4 bases, and 15 bases separated the two germline ends. The CDR3 runs to 14 residues. CDR1 and CDR2 from the germline V gene are MNHEY and SMNVEV (reference sequence). As DNA, the CDR3 is TGTGCCAGCAGCCCAACCCGAGGGGGCACTGAAGCTTTCTTT. It codes for CASSPTRGGTEAFF.

This chain connects TRBV28 to TRBJ1-6, with TRBD1 identical over 8 bases. Trimming removed 5 bases from V and 0 bases from J; junction bases left unmatched: 3. Germline values: CDR1 MDHEN, CDR2 SYDVKM. The CDR3 is 16 residues long. CDR3 in amino acids: CASSPGGASYNSPLHF. CDR3 DNA: TGTGCCAGCAGTCCAGGGGGCGCCTCCTATAATTCACCCCTCCACTTT.

This sequence joins TRBV19 and TRBJ1-3, with 7 bases that match TRBD1. The germline CDR1 and CDR2 sequences are LNHDA and SQIVND (reference sequence). Trimming removed 6 bases from V and 3 bases from J; junction bases left unmatched: 14. This CDR3 has 17 residues. The CDR3 DNA follows: TGTGCCAGTAGACCAAGGGGGCCTGCGAGAGGTGGAAACACCATATATTTT. Translation gives CASRPRGPARGGNTIYF.

The chain combines TRBV29-1 with TRBJ1-1; 8 bases map to TRBD1. Germline V gives CDR1 SQVTM, CDR2 ANQGSEA. There are 11 residues in the CDR3. Unmatched junction bases numbered 7, after V lost 7 bases and J lost 9 bases. The CDR3, as DNA: TGCAGCGCCTCGACAGGGGATCAAGCTTTCTTT. Encoded protein: CSASTGDQAFF.

This clone came up a few times. The chain recombines TRBV24-1 with TRBJ1-1, with D uncertain. This CDR3 has 13 amino acids. CDR1 is KGHDR and CDR2 is SFDVKD in the germline V gene. V lost 9 bases, J lost 4 bases, and 14 bases lay in between. CDR3 in DNA: TGTGCCACCGAGGACTCATATGGCACTGAAGCTTTCTTT. Residues: CATEDSYGTEAFF.

The gene calls are TRBV10-3 and TRBJ1-2; 7 bases match TRBD1. V gave up 3 bases and J gave up 8 bases; unmatched junction bases: 9. From germline, CDR1 is ENHRY and CDR2 SYGVKD. There are 14 residues in the CDR3. CDR3 residues: CAISDQGTEGGYTF. The CDR3 DNA follows: TGTGCCATCAGTGATCAGGGGACAGAGGGAGGCTACACCTTC.

The chain carries TRBV4-3 and TRBJ1-1; the D gene is possibly TRBD1 (5 bases). The CDR3 consists of 15 residues. Trimming shortened V by 1 base and J by 5 bases, and 14 bases separated the two germline ends. Germline lookup yields CDR1 LGHNA and CDR2 YSLEER. The CDR3: CASSQGAGVVTEAFF. The CDR3 coding sequence is TGCGCCAGCAGCCAAGGCGCGGGGGTGGTAACTGAAGCTTTCTTT.

The chain carries TRBV7-2 and TRBJ1-1; a possible D gene is TRBD1 (5 bases). The CDR3 runs to 14 residues. Trimming pared 5 bases from V and 1 base from J, leaving 11 bases between. Germline V gene data show CDR1 as SGHTA and CDR2 as FQGNSA. CDR3 residues: CASSQGDRNTEAFF. The CDR3 DNA sequence: TGTGCCAGCAGCCAAGGGGATAGGAACACTGAAGCTTTCTTT. The variable domain in full, with the rest retrieved from reference TRBV7-2 and TRBJ1-1, is GAGVSQSPSNKVTEKGKDVELRCDPISGHTALYWYRQSLGQGLEFLIYFQGNSAPDKSGLPSDRFSAERTGGSVSTLTIQRTQQEDSAVYLCASSQGDRNTEAFFGQGTRLTVV.

This clone was observed a single time. This chain links TRBV5-1 with TRBJ2-7, with 7 nucleotides matching TRBD1. This CDR3 region has 14 residues. In germline, CDR1 is SGHRS, CDR2 YFSETQ. J was trimmed by 3 bases and V by 9 bases; bases with no gene match: 12. CDR3 nucleotides: TGCGCCACCTCAGCAACCACAGGGGTCTACGAGCAGTACTTC. Amino acid sequence: CATSATTGVYEQYF.

About this clone: Other nucleotide sequences from this sample produce the same CDR3. The genes are TRBV6-5 and TRBJ1-1; 10 nucleotides agree with TRBD1. CDR3 size: 15 residues. The V and J ends lost 2 bases and 3 bases, in that order; junction bases with no gene match: 3. The germline V gene has CDR1 MNHEY and CDR2 SVGAGI. In DNA form, the CDR3 reads TGTGCCAGCAGTTACGGTGGGACAGGGGACACTGAAGCTTTCTTT. Translated, it gives CASSYGGTGDTEAFF.

For the CDR3, the DNA is TGTGTGGGCGCCTCCACAGATACGCAGTATTTT. Protein product: CVGASTDTQYF. V usage is TRBV7-9 and J usage is TRBJ2-3; D call uncertain. The CDR3 has 11 amino acids. Germline V gene data show CDR1 as SEHNR and CDR2 as FQNEAQ (reference sequence).

V gene TRBV6-2 or TRBV6-3 combines with J gene TRBJ2-7; 9 bases align to TRBD2. Per germline, CDR1 MNHEY and CDR2 SVGEGT. J lost 4 bases, V lost 0 bases, and 1 base had no gene match. The length of the CDR3 is 14 residues. As DNA, the CDR3 is TGTGCCAGCAGTTACTCAGGACTAGCGTACGAGCAGTACTTC. Translation gives CASSYSGLAYEQYF.

V usage is TRBV6-4 and J usage is TRBJ2-1; 12 nucleotides align to TRBD1. This CDR3 is 15 amino acids long. CDR1 MRHNA and CDR2 SNTAGT come from the germline V gene. The V segment lost 4 bases and the J segment 7 bases; nucleotides outside the gene matches: 5. The CDR3 DNA reads as TGTGCCAGCAGTGCGGCGGGACAGGGGGCTAATGAGCAGTTCTTC. Translated: CASSAAGQGANEQFF.

This clone was seen only once. This chain links TRBV28 with TRBJ1-6; 7 bases match TRBD1. The V and J ends lost 6 bases and 4 bases, in that order; junction bases with no gene match: 12. The CDR3 length is 17 residues. Germline CDR1 MDHEN, CDR2 SYDVKM. The CDR3 sequence: CASSLQAGGFYNSPLHF. As DNA, the CDR3 is TGTGCCAGCAGCCTACAGGCAGGGGGGTTTTATAATTCACCCCTCCACTTT.

V is TRBV7-3 and J is TRBJ2-2; 7 nucleotides align to TRBD2. The CDR3 length is 17 residues. Germline V gene data show CDR1 as SGHTA and CDR2 as FQGTGA. Unmatched junction bases numbered 9, after V lost 1 base and J lost 4 bases. The CDR3 nucleotides read TGTGCCAGCAGCTTAAGAGGGGAGGGGAGGGGCACCGGGGAGCTGTTTTTT. It translates to CASSLRGEGRGTGELFF. Looking up the rest from reference TRBV7-3 and TRBJ2-2 gives the full variable domain: GAGVSQTPSNKVTEKGKYVELRCDPISGHTALYWYRQSLGQGPEFLIYFQGTGAADDSGLPNDRFFAVRPEGSVSTLKIQRTERGDSAVYLCASSLRGEGRGTGELFFGEGSRLTVL.

The chain recombines TRBV12-3 or TRBV12-4 with TRBJ2-5; 8 bases align to TRBD1. Trimming at V came to 6 bases and at J to 4 bases, leaving 4 bases not matched to a gene. This CDR3 is built from 13 residues. CDR3 amino acids: CASSRTGIETQYF. In nucleotides, the CDR3 is TGTGCCAGCAGCCGGACAGGGATAGAGACCCAGTACTTC.

The gene calls are TRBV2 and TRBJ2-2; no reliable D call. The germline V and J ends were trimmed by 6 bases and 4 bases, with 15 bases remaining between them. The CDR3 is 15 residues long. CDR1 and CDR2 (germline): SNHLY, FYNNEI. The CDR3 nucleotides are TGTGCCAGCAGACTCCCGAGGTCGCGCACCGGGGAGCTGTTTTTT. This gives the protein CASRLPRSRTGELFF.

The chain combines TRBV5-4 with TRBJ1-1, with 8 bases aligning to TRBD1. This CDR3 is 18 amino acids long. With V trimmed by 4 bases and J by 3 bases, 17 bases remained unmatched. Germline V gene data show CDR1 as SGHNT and CDR2 as YYREEE (reference sequence). This CDR3 reads CASSPTLGQGAGDTEAFF. CDR3 sequence (DNA): TGTGCCAGCAGCCCTACTTTGGGGCAGGGGGCTGGGGACACTGAAGCTTTCTTT. The complete variable domain, with remaining parts taken from reference TRBV5-4 and TRBJ1-1, reads ETGVTQSPTHLIKTRGQQVTLRCSSQSGHNTVSWYQQALGQGPQFIFQYYREEENGRGNFPPRFSGLQFPNYSSELNVNALELDDSALYLCASSPTLGQGAGDTEAFFGQGTRLTVV.

V usage is TRBV25-1 and J usage is TRBJ2-7; TRBD2 is a possible D gene (7 bases). CDR1 is MGHDK and CDR2 is SYGVNS in the germline V gene. V was trimmed by 8 bases and J by 5 bases, leaving 19 bases between them. CDR3 size: 14 residues. CDR3 sequence reads: CASLRGGNRDEQYF. The DNA for the CDR3 is TGTGCCAGCCTGAGGGGGGGGAACCGGGACGAGCAGTACTTC.

The gene calls are TRBV7-2 and TRBJ1-4; TRBD1 is a possible D gene (6 bases). There are 15 residues in the CDR3. The germline V gene has CDR1 SGHTA and CDR2 FQGNSA. V was clipped by 5 bases and J by 5 bases, with 15 bases between them. Here the CDR3 reads CASSLSTGSNEKLFF. DNA of the CDR3: TGTGCCAGCAGCCTTTCGACAGGCTCAAATGAAAAACTGTTTTTT.

The chain combines TRBV2 with TRBJ2-7, with no clear D. V lost 7 bases and J 0 bases, leaving 10 bases between the germline ends. From germline, CDR1 is SNHLY and CDR2 FYNNEI. CDR3 length: 13 amino acids. The CDR3 DNA follows: TGTGCCAGCATCCGCGGAAGCTCCTACGAGCAGTACTTC. This encodes CASIRGSSYEQYF. Variable domain in full (rest from reference TRBV2 and TRBJ2-7): EPEVTQTPSHQVTQMGQEVILRCVPISNHLYFYWYRQILGQKVEFLVSFYNNEISEKSEIFDDQFSVERPDGSNFTLKIRSTKLEDSAMYFCASIRGSSYEQYFGPGTRLTVT.

This rearrangement joins TRBV25-1 to TRBJ1-1, with unresolved D. Between the trimmed V and J ends, which lost 8 bases and 6 bases, there was a span of 10 bases. Germline CDR1 is MGHDK and CDR2 is SYGVNS. The CDR3 contains 11 residues. CDR3 in DNA: TGTGCCAGCTCCCCCAACTCTGAAGCTTTCTTT. The encoded protein is CASSPNSEAFF.

The chain links TRBV27 to TRBJ1-5; no definite D call. Germline V gene sequence: CDR1 MNHEY, CDR2 SMNVEV (reference sequence). CDR3 size: 13 residues. Trimming stripped 6 bases from V and 5 bases from J, with 11 bases between. In nucleotides, the CDR3 is TGTGCCAGCAGGTTTAGATACGATCAGCCCCAGCATTTT. Its translation is CASRFRYDQPQHF.

V gene TRBV7-2 combines with J gene TRBJ2-7, with D perhaps TRBD1 (6 bases). Trimming pared 5 bases from V and 2 bases from J, leaving 13 bases between. This CDR3 spans 14 amino acids. Germline CDR1 is SGHTA and CDR2 is FQGNSA. The DNA for the CDR3 is TGTGCCAGCAGCCAGACCGGGACACCCTACGAGCAGTACTTC. It specifies CASSQTGTPYEQYF.

The chain recombines TRBV6-2 or TRBV6-3 with TRBJ2-1; 11 bases fit TRBD2. CDR1 is MNHEY and CDR2 is SVGEGT in the germline V gene. The CDR3 is 16 amino acids. The junction had 6 bases not matched to a gene; V was cut back by 5 bases and J by 3 bases. The CDR3, as DNA: TGTGCCAGCAGTCCCACTAGCGGGAGATTCTACAATGAGCAGTTCTTC. Its translation: CASSPTSGRFYNEQFF.

This sequence joins TRBV6-4 and TRBJ2-1; 9 bases agree with TRBD2. The CDR3 consists of 14 residues. Germline V CDR1 and CDR2: MRHNA, SNTAGT. V lost 5 bases to trimming and J lost 9 bases; unmatched junction nucleotides: 8. This CDR3 reads CASSLVAGDSEQFF. The CDR3 bases are TGTGCCAGCAGTTTGGTAGCGGGAGACTCTGAGCAGTTCTTC.